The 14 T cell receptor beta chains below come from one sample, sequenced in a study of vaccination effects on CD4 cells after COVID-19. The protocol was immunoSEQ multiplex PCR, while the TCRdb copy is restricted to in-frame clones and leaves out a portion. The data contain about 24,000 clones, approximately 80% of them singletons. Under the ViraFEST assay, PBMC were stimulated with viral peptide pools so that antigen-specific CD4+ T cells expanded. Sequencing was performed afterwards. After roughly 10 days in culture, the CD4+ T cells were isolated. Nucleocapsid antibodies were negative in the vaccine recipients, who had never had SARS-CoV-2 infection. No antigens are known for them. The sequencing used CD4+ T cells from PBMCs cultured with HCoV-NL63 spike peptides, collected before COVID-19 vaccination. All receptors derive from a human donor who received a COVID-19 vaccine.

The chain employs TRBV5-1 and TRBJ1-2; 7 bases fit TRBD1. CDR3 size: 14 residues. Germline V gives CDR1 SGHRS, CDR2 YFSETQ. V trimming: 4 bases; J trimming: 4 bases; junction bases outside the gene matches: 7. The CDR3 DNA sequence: TGCGCCAGCAGCCTACCACAGGGGCCCTATGGCTACACCTTC. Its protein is CASSLPQGPYGYTF.

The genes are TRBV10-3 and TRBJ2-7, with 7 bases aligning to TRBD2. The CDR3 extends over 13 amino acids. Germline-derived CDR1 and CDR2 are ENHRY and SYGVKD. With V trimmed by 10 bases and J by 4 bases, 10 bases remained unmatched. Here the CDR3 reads CATLFREDYEQYF. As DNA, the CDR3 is TGTGCCACCCTCTTCCGGGAGGATTACGAGCAGTACTTC.

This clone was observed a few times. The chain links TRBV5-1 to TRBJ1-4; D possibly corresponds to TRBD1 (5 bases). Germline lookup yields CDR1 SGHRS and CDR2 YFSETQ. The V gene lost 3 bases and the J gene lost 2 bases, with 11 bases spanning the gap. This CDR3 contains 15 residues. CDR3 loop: CASSSGHSTNEKLFF. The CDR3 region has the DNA TGCGCCAGCAGCTCCGGACACTCGACTAATGAAAAACTGTTTTTT.

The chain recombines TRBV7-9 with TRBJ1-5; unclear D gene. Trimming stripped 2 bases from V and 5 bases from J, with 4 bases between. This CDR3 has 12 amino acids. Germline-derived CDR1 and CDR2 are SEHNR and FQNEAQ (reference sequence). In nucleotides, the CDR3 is TGTGCCAGCAGCTTACGAGATCAGCCCCAGCATTTT. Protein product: CASSLRDQPQHF.

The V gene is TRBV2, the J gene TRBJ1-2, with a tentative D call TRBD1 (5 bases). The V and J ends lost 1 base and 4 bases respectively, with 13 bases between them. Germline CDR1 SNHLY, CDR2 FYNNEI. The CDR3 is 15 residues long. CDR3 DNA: TGTGCCAGCAGTGAAGAGGGGAGCGGCTTCTATGGCTACACCTTC. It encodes CASSEEGSGFYGYTF.

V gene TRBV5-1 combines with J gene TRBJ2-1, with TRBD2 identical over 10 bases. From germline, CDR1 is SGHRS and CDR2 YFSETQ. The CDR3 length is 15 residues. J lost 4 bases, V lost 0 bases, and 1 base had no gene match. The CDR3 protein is CASSLGTSGYNEQFF. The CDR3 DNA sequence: TGCGCCAGCAGCTTGGGGACTAGCGGTTACAATGAGCAGTTCTTC.

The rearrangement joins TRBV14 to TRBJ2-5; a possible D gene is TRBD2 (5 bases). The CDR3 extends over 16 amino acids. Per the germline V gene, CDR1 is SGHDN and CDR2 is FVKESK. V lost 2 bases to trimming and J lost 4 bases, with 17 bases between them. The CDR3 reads CASSQLSGLGVETQYF. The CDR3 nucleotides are TGTGCCAGCAGCCAACTATCTGGGTTGGGAGTAGAGACCCAGTACTTC.

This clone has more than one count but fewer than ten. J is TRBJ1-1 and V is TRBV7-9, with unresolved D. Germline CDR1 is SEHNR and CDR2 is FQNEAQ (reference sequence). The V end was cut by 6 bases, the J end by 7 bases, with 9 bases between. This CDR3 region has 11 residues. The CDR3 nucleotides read TGTGCCAGCAGTCGGGCCTATGAAGCTTTCTTT. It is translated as CASSRAYEAFF.

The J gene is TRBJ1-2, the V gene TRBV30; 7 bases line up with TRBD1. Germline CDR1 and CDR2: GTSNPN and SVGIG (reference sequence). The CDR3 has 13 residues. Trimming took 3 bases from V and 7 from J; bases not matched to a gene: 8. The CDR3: CAWSPTGRTGYTF. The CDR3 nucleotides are TGTGCCTGGAGCCCGACAGGGAGAACTGGCTACACCTTC.

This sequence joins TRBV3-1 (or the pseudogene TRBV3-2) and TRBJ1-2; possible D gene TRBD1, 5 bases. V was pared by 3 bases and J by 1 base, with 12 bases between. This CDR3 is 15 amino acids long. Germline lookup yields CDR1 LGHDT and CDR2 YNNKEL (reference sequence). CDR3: CASSHIRGGNYGYTF. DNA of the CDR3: TGTGCCAGCAGCCATATCCGGGGCGGTAACTATGGCTACACCTTC.

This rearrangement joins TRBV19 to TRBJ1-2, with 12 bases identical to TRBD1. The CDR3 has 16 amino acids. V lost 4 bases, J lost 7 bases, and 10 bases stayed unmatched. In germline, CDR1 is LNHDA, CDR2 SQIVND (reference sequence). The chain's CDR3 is CASSTPPGQGASGYTF. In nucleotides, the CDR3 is TGTGCCAGTAGTACCCCCCCGGGACAGGGGGCTTCTGGCTACACCTTC.

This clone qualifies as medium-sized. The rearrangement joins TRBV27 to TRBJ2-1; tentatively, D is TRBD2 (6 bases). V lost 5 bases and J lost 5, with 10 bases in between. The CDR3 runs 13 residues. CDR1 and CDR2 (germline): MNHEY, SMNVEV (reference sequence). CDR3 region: CASSTSSDNEQFF. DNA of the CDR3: TGTGCCAGCAGTACCTCTAGCGACAATGAGCAGTTCTTC.

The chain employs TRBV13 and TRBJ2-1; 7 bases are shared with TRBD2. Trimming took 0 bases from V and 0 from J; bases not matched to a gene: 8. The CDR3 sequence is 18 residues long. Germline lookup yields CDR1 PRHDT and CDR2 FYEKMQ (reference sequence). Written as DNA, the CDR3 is TGTGCCAGCAGCTTAGGAGGTTGGGGGGGAAGCTCCTACAATGAGCAGTTCTTC. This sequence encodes CASSLGGWGGSSYNEQFF.

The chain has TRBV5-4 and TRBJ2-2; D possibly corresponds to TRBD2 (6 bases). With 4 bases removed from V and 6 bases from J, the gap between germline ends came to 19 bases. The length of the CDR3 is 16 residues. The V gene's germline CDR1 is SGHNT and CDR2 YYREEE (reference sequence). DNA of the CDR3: TGTGCCAGCAGCCCTGCGCCCAGGGCGGGGTCCGGGGAGCTGTTTTTT. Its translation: CASSPAPRAGSGELFF. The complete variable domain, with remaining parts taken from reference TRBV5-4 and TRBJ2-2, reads ETGVTQSPTHLIKTRGQQVTLRCSSQSGHNTVSWYQQALGQGPQFIFQYYREEENGRGNFPPRFSGLQFPNYSSELNVNALELDDSALYLCASSPAPRAGSGELFFGEGSRLTVL.